The 22 T cell receptor beta chains below come from one sample, sequenced in a study of OX40 agonist ivuxolimab in advanced cancers. The protocol used for the library was the immunoSEQ multiplex PCR assay. As stored in TCRdb, this immuneACCESS dataset retains in-frame rearrangements with V and J assigned. A fraction of the clones does not appear; measured against another copy, unresolved V genes explain less than half of the discrepancy, and the remainder lacks a known reason. The sample table records 50,000 to 70,000 clones; around 84% of these occur just once. Roughly 2.1% of the sample goes to the ten largest clones. Sequences were derived from CD4+ or CD8+ T cells sorted from blood, sampled in a trial of the OX40 agonist ivuxolimab. These receptors originate from an adult with an advanced solid tumor such as melanoma, head and neck, liver or kidney cancer.

The sample holds one count of this clone. This sequence joins TRBV18 and TRBJ2-5; TRBD1 aligns across 7 bases. The CDR3 is made up of 13 amino acids. Germline V CDR1 and CDR2: KGHSH, LQKENI. Germline trimming cut 6 bases from V and 2 bases from J; bases unmatched to any gene: 3. The CDR3 protein is CASSKGQQETQYF. In DNA, the CDR3 is TGTGCCAGCTCCAAGGGACAGCAAGAGACCCAGTACTTC.

This clone came up once. V usage is TRBV11-2 and J usage is TRBJ2-2; TRBD1 matches at 7 bases. Unmatched junction bases numbered 8, after V lost 3 bases and J lost 4 bases. The germline gives CDR1 SGHAT, CDR2 FQNNGV. The length of the CDR3 is 16 residues. This chain's CDR3 is CASSFLRGRRTGELFF. The DNA for the CDR3 is TGTGCCAGCAGCTTCTTGAGGGGGCGGCGCACCGGGGAGCTGTTTTTT.

The chain is built from TRBV30 and TRBJ1-5; 9 bases agree with TRBD1. V was pared by 2 bases and J by 6 bases, with 14 bases of the junction left unmatched. The CDR3 spans 17 residues. Germline lookup yields CDR1 GTSNPN and CDR2 SVGIG (reference sequence). The CDR3, as DNA: TGTGCCTGGAGTCCACAACCTTCGGGACAGGGCCGTCAGCCCCAGCATTTT. It is translated as CAWSPQPSGQGRQPQHF.

There are a few counts of this clone. The chain uses TRBV5-8 and TRBJ1-1, with unresolved D. Germline V gene lookup returns CDR1 SGHTS and CDR2 YDEGEE. CDR3 length: 13 residues. Trimming stripped 4 bases from V and 0 bases from J, with 7 bases between. The CDR3 sequence: CASSTSMNTEAFF. CDR3 DNA sequence: TGTGCCAGCAGCACCTCAATGAACACTGAAGCTTTCTTT.

Only a few counts were recorded for this clone. The chain combines TRBV5-6 with TRBJ1-2; tentatively, D is TRBD1 (5 bases). The CDR3 covers 16 residues. The V end was cut by 3 bases, the J end by 3 bases, with 18 bases between. CDR1 is SGHDT, CDR2 YYEEEE, per germline. CDR3 sequence reads: CASSSTGASRYYGYTF. CDR3 DNA sequence: TGTGCCAGCAGCTCAACCGGGGCCTCGCGGTACTATGGCTACACCTTC. Together with reference TRBV5-6 and TRBJ1-2, the CDR3 gives the full variable domain: DAGVTQSPTHLIKTRGQQVTLRCSPKSGHDTVSWYQQALGQGPQFIFQYYEEEERQRGNFPDRFSGHQFPNYSSELNVNALLLGDSALYLCASSSTGASRYYGYTFGSGTRLTVV.

This clone turned up a few times. This rearrangement joins TRBV5-4 to TRBJ2-7; D is possibly TRBD2 (5 bases). The length of the CDR3 is 14 residues. Trimming took off 1 base at V and 1 base at J, with 9 bases between the two ends. Germline CDR1 SGHNT, CDR2 YYREEE (reference sequence). CDR3 region: CASSLREGSYEQYF. CDR3 in DNA: TGTGCCAGCAGCTTGCGGGAAGGTTCCTACGAGCAGTACTTC.

The chain recombines TRBV28 with TRBJ1-1; perhaps TRBD1 as D (6 bases). Germline V gene lookup returns CDR1 MDHEN and CDR2 SYDVKM. Trimming shortened V by 5 bases and J by 1 base, and 11 bases separated the two germline ends. The CDR3 loop spans 14 amino acids. CDR3 bases: TGTGCCAGCAGTCCCTGGACAGCGAACACTGAAGCTTTCTTT. This translates into CASSPWTANTEAFF. The full variable domain, in which reference TRBV28 and TRBJ1-1 provide the parts outside the CDR3, is DVKVTQSSRYLVKRTGEKVFLECVQDMDHENMFWYRQDPGLGLRLIYFSYDVKMKEKGDIPEGYSVSREKKERFSLILESASTNQTSMYLCASSPWTANTEAFFGQGTRLTVV.

The chain couples TRBV19 to TRBJ2-5; 9 positions match TRBD2. From germline, CDR1 is LNHDA and CDR2 SQIVND (reference sequence). This CDR3 is 14 amino acids long. V shed 7 bases and J 6 bases; nucleotides not matched to a gene: 9. The CDR3: CASMSSGRSKTQYF. CDR3 sequence (DNA): TGTGCCAGTATGAGTAGCGGGAGATCTAAGACCCAGTACTTC.

The chain employs TRBV5-4 and TRBJ2-7; 7 bases match TRBD2. Losses at the gene ends were 3 bases for V and 6 bases for J; bases not matched to a gene: 12. CDR1 and CDR2 (germline): SGHNT, YYREEE (reference sequence). This CDR3 is built from 15 residues. The CDR3 is CASSSPTSAVSEQYF. The CDR3 region has the DNA TGTGCCAGCAGCTCCCCCACTAGCGCAGTGTCCGAGCAGTACTTC.

This chain connects TRBV19 to TRBJ2-1; 7 bases are shared with TRBD2. Germline V gene data show CDR1 as LNHDA and CDR2 as SQIVND (reference sequence). J lost 0 bases, V lost 5 bases, and 16 bases had no gene match. This CDR3 contains 19 residues. The CDR3 sequence: CASSGPRRRRGSSYNEQFF. The CDR3 coding sequence is TGTGCCAGTAGTGGGCCGAGGAGGAGGCGGGGGAGCTCCTACAATGAGCAGTTCTTC. The whole variable domain, remainder taken from reference TRBV19 and TRBJ2-1, is DGGITQSPKYLFRKEGQNVTLSCEQNLNHDAMYWYRQDPGQGLRLIYYSQIVNDFQKGDIAEGYSVSREKKESFPLTVTSAQKNPTAFYLCASSGPRRRRGSSYNEQFFGPGTRLTVL.

The V gene is TRBV29-1, the J gene TRBJ1-4; D not resolved. Germline lookup yields CDR1 SQVTM and CDR2 ANQGSEA. Trimming left V 3 bases short and J 0 bases short, with 8 bases between. The CDR3 spans 14 residues. This CDR3 is CSVEGAATNEKLFF. CDR3 DNA: TGCAGCGTTGAGGGTGCCGCAACTAATGAAAAACTGTTTTTT.

CDR3 sequence (DNA): TGCGCCAGCAGCGATCGACAGGGCCACCTCGGGGAGACCCAGTACTTC. It translates to CASSDRQGHLGETQYF. The chain combines TRBV5-1 with TRBJ2-5; the match to TRBD1 covers 7 bases. The CDR3 is 16 residues long. The V segment lost 4 bases and the J segment 5 bases; nucleotides outside the gene matches: 14. CDR1 is SGHRS, CDR2 YFSETQ, per germline.

This clone was detected only once. The V gene is TRBV14, the J gene TRBJ2-1, with D maybe TRBD1 (6 bases). Trimming removed 0 bases at V and 16 bases at J, with 16 bases between. Looked up from germline, CDR1 is SGHDN and CDR2 is FVKESK. This CDR3 has 13 residues. The DNA of the CDR3 is TGTGCCAGCAGCCAAGAAATCGGACAGTACTATTTCTTC. Its translation is CASSQEIGQYYFF. Full variable domain (remainder filled in from reference TRBV14 and TRBJ2-1): EAGVTQFPSHSVIEKGQTVTLRCDPISGHDNLYWYRRVMGKEIKFLLHFVKESKQDESGMPNNRFLAERTGGTYSTLKVQPAELEDSGVYFCASSQEIGQYYFFGPGTRLTVL.

The chain recombines TRBV18 with TRBJ1-5; D unclear. The V gene lost 4 bases and the J gene lost 2 bases, with 15 bases spanning the gap. The CDR3 extends over 16 amino acids. Germline V CDR1 and CDR2: KGHSH, LQKENI. In DNA form, the CDR3 reads TGTGCCAGCTCACTGTTCAAGGACGCTGGCAATCAGCCCCAGCATTTT. Translated, it gives CASSLFKDAGNQPQHF.

The chain joins TRBV18 to TRBJ2-7, with D possibly matching TRBD2 (5 bases). The CDR3 has 13 residues. The V gene lost 11 bases and the J gene lost 4 bases, with 18 bases spanning the gap. Germline V gene sequence: CDR1 KGHSH, CDR2 LQKENI. CDR3 nucleotides: TGTGCCGGCACCCAAGGACTTGGGTACGAGCAGTACTTC. Its protein is CAGTQGLGYEQYF.

This clone was detected only once. The V call is TRBV6-1, the J call TRBJ1-4; 7 bases are shared with TRBD1. CDR3 length equals 12 residues. Germline V gene data show CDR1 as MNHNS and CDR2 as SASEGT. J lost 8 bases, V lost 6 bases, and 3 bases had no gene match. The CDR3, as DNA: TGTGCCAGCAGGGAGACAGGGGAAAAACTGTTTTTT. Its translation is CASRETGEKLFF.

J is TRBJ2-5 and V is TRBV6-6, with 9 positions matching TRBD2. The V gene's germline CDR1 is MNHNY and CDR2 SVGAGI (reference sequence). This CDR3 has 14 residues. After removal of 6 bases from V and 4 bases from J, the junction contained 6 bases not matched to a gene. The DNA for the CDR3 is TGTGCCAGCAGACGGACGCGGGGGGGAGAGACCCAGTACTTC. This translates into CASRRTRGGETQYF.

There are many counts of this clone. J is TRBJ1-1 and V is TRBV16; no reliable D call. The CDR3 runs to 13 residues. V was clipped by 3 bases and J by 0 bases, with 5 bases between them. Germline CDR1 and CDR2: KGHSY and FQNENV. CDR3 DNA: TGTGCCAGCAGCCAGACCTTGAACACTGAAGCTTTCTTT. It codes for CASSQTLNTEAFF.

The chain recombines TRBV6-1 with TRBJ2-5, with D hard to call. The germline V gene has CDR1 MNHNS and CDR2 SASEGT. There are 11 residues in the CDR3. V was clipped by 1 base and J by 7 bases, with 4 bases between them. Here the CDR3 DNA reads TGTGCCAGCAGTGAAGGGCCGACCCAGTACTTC. This translates into CASSEGPTQYF.

The gene calls are TRBV19 and TRBJ1-3, with D perhaps matching TRBD1 (5 bases). The V and J ends lost 5 bases and 3 bases respectively, with 14 bases between them. This CDR3 has 15 amino acids. Germline assignment: CDR1 LNHDA and CDR2 SQIVND (reference sequence). CDR3 nucleotide sequence: TGTGCCAGTAGTGCCATCAGGGATGGTGGAAACACCATATATTTT. Amino acid sequence: CASSAIRDGGNTIYF.

The V gene is TRBV2, the J gene TRBJ1-5; 10 bases match TRBD1. J was trimmed by 7 bases and V by 6 bases; bases with no gene match: 6. Per the germline V gene, CDR1 is SNHLY and CDR2 is FYNNEI. This CDR3 comprises 14 residues. The CDR3 reads CASRVGQGGQPQHF. For the CDR3, the DNA is TGTGCCAGCAGGGTTGGACAGGGGGGGCAGCCCCAGCATTTT.

The chain couples TRBV6-6 to TRBJ2-1; TRBD1 is a possible D gene (5 bases). The CDR3 covers 15 residues. Trimming took 2 bases from V and 6 from J, leaving 14 bases between them. Germline-derived CDR1 and CDR2 are MNHNY and SVGAGI (reference sequence). The CDR3 protein is CASSYGPSQGNEQFF. In DNA form, the CDR3 reads TGTGCCAGCAGTTACGGTCCTTCCCAGGGCAATGAGCAGTTCTTC.